The rows below give T cell receptor beta chains drawn from one sample of a study of T-cell reconstitution after alpha-beta-depleted transplantation in children. TCRdb reanalysed the PCR reads using MiXCR and keeps one entry per CDR3 protein. The sample lists around 450,000 distinct CDR3 sequences; approximately 41% were seen once. The specimen comprised PBMCs, sampled before TCRalphabeta/CD19-depleted stem cell transplant. Receptors were obtained from a girl under 10 years old with aplastic anemia, due to receive a stem cell transplant. CDR3s include the opening cysteine and the closing phenylalanine or tryptophan. Each record gives: V gene, J gene, clone size, CDR3 length, CDR3 protein. Part of the rows lack a size; the others show once, few, many or a class for expanded clones.

v_gene: TRBV2
j_gene: TRBJ2-7
abundance: .
len: 16
CDR3aa: CASRDNAGTGFYEQYF

v_gene: TRBV9
j_gene: TRBJ2-1
abundance: .
len: 14
CDR3aa: CASKRADGDNEQFF

v_gene: TRBV7-2
j_gene: TRBJ2-7
abundance: many
len: 14
CDR3aa: CASSLVTGDHEQYF

v_gene: TRBV28
j_gene: TRBJ2-5
abundance: few
len: 12
CDR3aa: CASRGQVETQYF

v_gene: TRBV20-1
j_gene: TRBJ2-1
abundance: .
len: 11
CDR3aa: CRGGAGNEQFF

v_gene: TRBV7-6
j_gene: TRBJ2-5
abundance: .
len: 16
CDR3aa: CASSLVRLASQETQYF

v_gene: TRBV5-1
j_gene: TRBJ2-3
abundance: few
len: 14
CDR3aa: CASSLIGGGDTQYF

v_gene: TRBV11-2
j_gene: TRBJ2-2
abundance: .
len: 17
CDR3aa: CASSKWPSGSNTGELFF

v_gene: TRBV7-2
j_gene: TRBJ2-7
abundance: many
len: 17
CDR3aa: CASTPTGSSGATYEQYF

v_gene: TRBV6-1
j_gene: TRBJ1-5
abundance: many
len: 15
CDR3aa: CASSEIETAYSPQHF

v_gene: TRBV7-9
j_gene: TRBJ2-5
abundance: few
len: 14
CDR3aa: CASSFLGPEETQYF

v_gene: TRBV5-1
j_gene: TRBJ2-2
abundance: .
len: 15
CDR3aa: CASSLGYQGAGELFF

v_gene: TRBV4-2
j_gene: TRBJ2-7
abundance: few
len: 12
CDR3aa: CASSQRDYEQYF

v_gene: TRBV29-1
j_gene: TRBJ1-2
abundance: .
len: 15
CDR3aa: CSVDFSDRINYGYTF

v_gene: TRBV7-8
j_gene: TRBJ2-1
abundance: .
len: 18
CDR3aa: CASSLVRSSGGMGNEQFF

v_gene: TRBV7-2
j_gene: TRBJ1-5
abundance: .
len: 13
CDR3aa: CASSATGAQPQHF

v_gene: TRBV20-1
j_gene: TRBJ1-1
abundance: .
len: 14
CDR3aa: CSAIPGTANTEAFF

v_gene: TRBV11-2
j_gene: TRBJ2-5
abundance: few
len: 18
CDR3aa: CASSPYRLAGGLAKTQYF

v_gene: TRBV6-1
j_gene: TRBJ2-1
abundance: few
len: 13
CDR3aa: CASAGATLNEQFF

v_gene: TRBV20-1
j_gene: TRBJ1-4
abundance: .
len: 15
CDR3aa: CSARDFRGTNEKLFF

v_gene: TRBV3-1
j_gene: TRBJ2-7
abundance: many
len: 15
CDR3aa: CASSLDSSLIYEQYF

v_gene: TRBV10-3
j_gene: TRBJ2-5
abundance: .
len: 13
CDR3aa: CAIGWGNGETQYF